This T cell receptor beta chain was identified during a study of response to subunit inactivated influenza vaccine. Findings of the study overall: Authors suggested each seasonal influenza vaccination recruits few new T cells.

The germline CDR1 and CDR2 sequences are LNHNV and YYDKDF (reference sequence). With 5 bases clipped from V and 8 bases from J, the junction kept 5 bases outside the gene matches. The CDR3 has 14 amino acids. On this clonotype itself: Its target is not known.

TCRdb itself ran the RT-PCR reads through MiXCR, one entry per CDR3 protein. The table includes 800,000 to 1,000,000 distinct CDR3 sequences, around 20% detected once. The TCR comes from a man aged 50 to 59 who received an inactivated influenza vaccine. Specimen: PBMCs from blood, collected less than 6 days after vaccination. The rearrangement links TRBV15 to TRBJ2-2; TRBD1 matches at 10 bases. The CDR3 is CATSRDRGSGELFF. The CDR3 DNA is TGTGCCACCAGCCGGGACAGGGGTTCAGGGGAGCTGTTTTTT.